The 25 T cell receptor beta chains in this list originate from one sample, sequenced in a study of T cell responses to AZD1222 COVID-19 vaccine. Sequencing used immunoSEQ multiplex PCR; TCRdb keeps in-frame clones, though not all of them. The repertoire holds about 150,000 clones, roughly nine tenths seen once, with approximately 1.6% in the top ten. Sequenced material: peripheral blood, taken on day 0 of AZD1222 vaccination. Receptor source: an adult in good health.

The rearrangement uses TRBV9 and TRBJ2-6; D possibly corresponds to TRBD1 (5 bases). The length of the CDR3 is 19 residues. CDR1 and CDR2 from the germline V gene are SGDLS and YYNGEE. V was trimmed by 6 bases and J by 1 base, leaving 23 bases between them. The chain's CDR3 is CASNSNPGFVVSGANVLTF. In DNA form, the CDR3 reads TGTGCCAGCAACAGCAACCCAGGGTTTGTAGTATCTGGGGCCAACGTCCTGACTTTC.

This clone was counted between two and nine times. The rearrangement joins TRBV27 to TRBJ2-7; possible D gene TRBD2, 6 bases. Germline V gives CDR1 MNHEY, CDR2 SMNVEV (reference sequence). The CDR3 is made up of 14 amino acids. Trimming removed 4 bases at V and 0 bases at J, with 10 bases between. The CDR3 sequence: CASSSGSGSYEQYF. The CDR3 DNA reads as TGTGCCAGCAGTTCGGGTAGCGGCTCCTACGAGCAGTACTTC.

The chain carries TRBV28 and TRBJ2-7; possible D gene TRBD1, 6 bases. Germline V gives CDR1 MDHEN, CDR2 SYDVKM. This CDR3 spans 13 amino acids. V lost 4 bases and J lost 1, with 8 bases in between. CDR3 sequence: CASSSGQSYEQYF. The CDR3 DNA reads TGTGCCAGCAGTTCGGGACAATCCTACGAGCAGTACTTC.

The gene calls are TRBV28 and TRBJ1-5; tentative D call: TRBD1 (5 bases). Trimming stripped 8 bases from V and 7 bases from J, with 12 bases between. CDR1 and CDR2 (germline): MDHEN, SYDVKM. The length of the CDR3 is 12 residues. CDR3 sequence: CASGQGTQPQHF. As DNA, the CDR3 is TGTGCCAGCGGGCAGGGAACCCAGCCCCAGCATTTT.

The chain has TRBV18 and TRBJ1-1; 9 nucleotides line up with TRBD1. In germline, CDR1 is KGHSH, CDR2 LQKENI. V dropped 3 bases and J dropped 5; count of bases not matched to a gene: 10. This CDR3 has 16 residues. As DNA, the CDR3 is TGTGCCAGCTCACCGGAACAGGGGGCCATCGTAACTGAAGCTTTCTTT. This codes for CASSPEQGAIVTEAFF.

This sequence joins TRBV27 and TRBJ1-2; 8 nucleotides line up with TRBD1. The V gene's germline CDR1 is MNHEY and CDR2 SMNVEV (reference sequence). Trimming at V came to 6 bases and at J to 8 bases, leaving 17 bases not matched to a gene. This CDR3 region has 16 residues. CDR3: CASSPADRAASGGYTF. The CDR3 nucleotides read TGTGCCAGCAGCCCGGCGGACAGGGCCGCCTCGGGGGGCTACACCTTC.

The gene calls are TRBV5-8 and TRBJ1-5; the D gene is possibly TRBD1 (5 bases). V was trimmed by 3 bases and J by 0 bases, leaving 13 bases between them. CDR3 length: 16 residues. Germline V lookup: CDR1 SGHTS, CDR2 YDEGEE. In DNA form, the CDR3 reads TGTGCCAGCAGCTCCCGGGACGTCTATAGCAATCAGCCCCAGCATTTT. This sequence encodes CASSSRDVYSNQPQHF.

This chain joins TRBV7-2 and TRBJ1-1, with D perhaps matching TRBD1 (5 bases). In germline, CDR1 is SGHTA, CDR2 FQGNSA. The CDR3 covers 13 residues. Deletions cut 5 bases from V and 11 bases from J, with 18 bases between. CDR3 sequence: CASSPRGLGWAFF. The CDR3 coding sequence is TGTGCCAGCAGCCCCCGGGGGTTGGGTTGGGCTTTCTTT.

V is TRBV7-8 and J is TRBJ2-5, with 7 bases lining up with TRBD2. The CDR3 is 17 residues long. With V trimmed by 0 bases and J by 2 bases, 9 bases remained unmatched. CDR1 is SGHVS and CDR2 is FQNEAQ in the germline V gene. The CDR3 reads CASSLARWGGGQETQYF. The DNA for the CDR3 is TGTGCCAGCAGCTTAGCGCGGTGGGGGGGTGGTCAAGAGACCCAGTACTTC.

The CDR3 nucleotides read TGTGCCAGCTCACCTCCAGGAGCTAACTATGGCTACACCTTC. It is translated as CASSPPGANYGYTF. The chain uses TRBV18 and TRBJ1-2; no definite D call. Germline lookup yields CDR1 KGHSH and CDR2 LQKENI. V was pared by 3 bases and J by 0 bases, with 8 bases between. The CDR3 sequence is 14 residues long.

The genes are TRBV7-3 and TRBJ1-1, with TRBD1 as a possible D gene (5 bases). V gave up 6 bases and J gave up 3 bases, with 8 bases separating them. CDR1 and CDR2 from the germline V gene are SGHTA and FQGTGA. This CDR3 is 12 amino acids long. CDR3 sequence: CASRSQDTEAFF. The DNA for the CDR3 is TGTGCCAGCAGGTCACAGGACACTGAAGCTTTCTTT.

This chain uses TRBV3-1 (or the pseudogene TRBV3-2) with TRBJ1-6; possibly TRBD1 for D (5 bases). The CDR3 extends over 15 amino acids. Germline CDR1 LGHDT, CDR2 YNNKEL (reference sequence). The V gene lost 2 bases and the J gene lost 8 bases, with 13 bases spanning the gap. CDR3 in DNA: TGTGCCAGCAGCCAAAGGGGCAGGGACTATTCACCCCTCCACTTT. This codes for CASSQRGRDYSPLHF.

The chain uses TRBV7-8 and TRBJ1-2, with a tentative D call TRBD1 (5 bases). The CDR3 is 13 residues long. Trimming took off 5 bases at V and 8 bases at J, with 15 bases between the two ends. In germline, CDR1 is SGHVS, CDR2 FQNEAQ. The CDR3 region is CASSPTDSGGYTF. Here the CDR3 DNA reads TGTGCCAGCAGCCCTACTGACAGTGGCGGCTACACCTTC.

The J gene is TRBJ1-2, the V gene TRBV5-1; D is possibly TRBD1 (6 bases). V was pared by 0 bases and J by 6 bases, with 15 bases between. Per germline, CDR1 SGHRS and CDR2 YFSETQ. This CDR3 comprises 15 residues. This chain's CDR3 is CASSLGGGLKDGYTF. In DNA form, the CDR3 reads TGCGCCAGCAGCTTGGGAGGGGGGCTGAAAGATGGCTACACCTTC. The entire variable domain, with the rest obtained from reference TRBV5-1 and TRBJ1-2, is as follows: KAGVTQTPRYLIKTRGQQVTLSCSPISGHRSVSWYQQTPGQGLQFLFEYFSETQRNKGNFPGRFSGRQFSNSRSEMNVSTLELGDSALYLCASSLGGGLKDGYTFGSGTRLTVV.

This rearrangement joins TRBV24-1 to TRBJ2-7; TRBD1 agrees at 7 bases. Germline CDR1 reads KGHDR; CDR2 reads SFDVKD. The V gene end was trimmed by 3 bases and the J gene end by 2 bases; junction bases not matched to a gene: 9. The CDR3 length is 16 residues. The CDR3, as DNA: TGTGCCACCAGTGATCCTCGACAGGGTACCCCCTACGAGCAGTACTTC. Amino acid sequence: CATSDPRQGTPYEQYF.

V and J are TRBV28 and TRBJ1-4; 7 bases fit TRBD1. CDR1 MDHEN and CDR2 SYDVKM come from the germline V gene. The J segment lost 3 bases and the V segment lost 5 bases, leaving 6 bases of the junction unmatched. There are 15 residues in the CDR3. DNA of the CDR3: TGTGCCAGCAGTCAGACAGGGTCCGCTAATGAAAAACTGTTTTTT. Protein: CASSQTGSANEKLFF. Full variable domain (rest looked up from reference TRBV28 and TRBJ1-4): DVKVTQSSRYLVKRTGEKVFLECVQDMDHENMFWYRQDPGLGLRLIYFSYDVKMKEKGDIPEGYSVSREKKERFSLILESASTNQTSMYLCASSQTGSANEKLFFGSGTQLSVL.

The chain is built from TRBV18 and TRBJ1-2; D unresolved. With 2 bases removed from V and 4 bases from J, the gap between germline ends came to 11 bases. CDR3 length: 14 residues. The V gene's germline CDR1 is KGHSH and CDR2 LQKENI. CDR3 nucleotides: TGTGCCAGCTCACCAGGGAAAGACTCCTATGGCTACACCTTC. Residues: CASSPGKDSYGYTF.

The J gene is TRBJ1-4, the V gene TRBV18, with unresolved D. Germline assignment: CDR1 KGHSH and CDR2 LQKENI. The CDR3 loop spans 13 amino acids. V was pared by 10 bases and J by 8 bases, with 17 bases between. The DNA for the CDR3 is TGTGCCACCGCCTTGAGGGAACGGGAAAAACTGTTTTTT. It translates to CATALREREKLFF.

The V gene is TRBV7-2, the J gene TRBJ1-6; D perhaps matches TRBD1 (5 bases). The CDR3 runs 14 residues. Trimming left V 6 bases short and J 10 bases short, with 16 bases between. Germline CDR1 SGHTA, CDR2 FQGNSA. DNA for the CDR3: TGTGCCAGCAGTTCCCGGGACCCCCGATCACCCCTCCACTTT. The encoded protein is CASSSRDPRSPLHF.

A single count supports this clone. The chain combines TRBV5-6 with TRBJ1-2, with D perhaps TRBD1 (6 bases). Looked up from germline, CDR1 is SGHDT and CDR2 is YYEEEE. Deletions cut 5 bases from V and 5 bases from J, with 16 bases between. The CDR3 consists of 14 residues. CDR3 region: CASSFEGGGYGYTF. DNA for the CDR3: TGTGCCAGCAGTTTTGAAGGGGGTGGGTATGGCTACACCTTC.

The rearrangement links TRBV12-3 or TRBV12-4 to TRBJ1-2; no definite D call. V was trimmed by 6 bases and J by 4 bases, leaving 6 bases between them. The CDR3 is 11 residues long. The CDR3 spells CASRLTYGYTF. CDR3 coding DNA: TGTGCCAGCAGGCTAACCTATGGCTACACCTTC.

The chain combines TRBV7-3 with TRBJ2-1, with TRBD2 matching 12 bases. Per germline, CDR1 SGHTA and CDR2 FQGTGA. Trimming took 5 bases from V and 5 from J; bases not matched to a gene: 10. The length of the CDR3 is 17 residues. CDR3 sequence reads: CASSPQASGRGHNEQFF. The CDR3 DNA reads TGTGCCAGCAGCCCCCAAGCTAGCGGGAGGGGTCACAATGAGCAGTTCTTC. The variable domain in full, with the rest retrieved from reference TRBV7-3 and TRBJ2-1, is GAGVSQTPSNKVTEKGKYVELRCDPISGHTALYWYRQSLGQGPEFLIYFQGTGAADDSGLPNDRFFAVRPEGSVSTLKIQRTERGDSAVYLCASSPQASGRGHNEQFFGPGTRLTVL.

V usage is TRBV6-4 and J usage is TRBJ2-6; TRBD2 aligns across 7 bases. Germline V CDR1 and CDR2: MRHNA, SNTAGT. The CDR3 has 16 amino acids. V was pared by 5 bases and J by 0 bases, with 4 bases of the junction left unmatched. The CDR3 coding sequence is TGTGCCAGCAGTAGCGGGGTGAGCTCTGGGGCCAACGTCCTGACTTTC. This encodes CASSSGVSSGANVLTF.

The chain joins TRBV9 to TRBJ2-7, with D perhaps matching TRBD1 (5 bases). V was shortened by 0 bases and J by 1 base, with 5 bases between the two germline ends. In germline, CDR1 is SGDLS, CDR2 YYNGEE. This CDR3 has 13 residues. CDR3 in DNA: TGTGCCAGCAGCGTAGAGGGGTCCTACGAGCAGTACTTC. It yields the protein CASSVEGSYEQYF.

The chain combines TRBV10-3 with TRBJ1-1, with D unclear. This CDR3 is built from 11 residues. Trimming took 10 bases from V and 6 from J, leaving 12 bases between them. CDR1 ENHRY and CDR2 SYGVKD come from the germline V gene. The CDR3 protein is CATRVTAEAFF. Here the CDR3 DNA reads TGTGCCACTAGAGTAACGGCTGAAGCTTTCTTT.